The 2 T cell receptor beta chains below all came from one sample that was sequenced in a study of blood T cell repertoires in COVID-19. Measured with immunoSEQ multiplex PCR; TCRdb has only the in-frame clones, and not every one. The table records about 300,000 clones, roughly 90% of them present only once. Input material: peripheral blood. These receptor sequences come from a man aged 18-30 years with active or convalescent COVID-19.

To note about this clone: A read error may produce the germline difference seen at one junction end. The chain carries TRBV10-2 and TRBJ1-1; tentatively, D is TRBD1 (6 bases). The CDR3 spans 11 residues. Per the germline V gene, CDR1 is WSHSY and CDR2 is SAAADI. CDR3 amino acids: CASSETGTLIF. The CDR3 nucleotides read TGCGCCAGCAGTGAGACGGGGACACTCATCTTT.

The chain carries TRBV29-1 and TRBJ2-7, with D possibly matching TRBD2 (7 bases). V lost 3 bases and J lost 1, with 10 bases in between. Germline CDR1 and CDR2: SQVTM and ANQGSEA. This CDR3 has 13 residues. The CDR3 DNA reads TGCAGCGTTGAGGGGGGGCCGTCCTACGAGCAGTACTTC. Encoded protein: CSVEGGPSYEQYF.